This TCR beta chain is drawn from a study of blood T cells in healthy people across ages. About the study: Capture by template switching was about one barcoded beta molecule per two T cells.

Each donor's blood draw was 7.5 to 10 milliliters of peripheral blood. This clonotype was seen only once. The CDR3 spans 13 residues. Between the trimmed V and J ends, which lost 4 bases and 4 bases, there was a span of 10 bases. Looked up from germline, CDR1 is SQVTM and CDR2 is ANQGSEA. PCR was performed a second time for roughly 6 to 12 cycles using a sample-barcoded 5' primer and a J-beta primer mix. TCRdb re-called the 5' RACE reads with MiXCR, one entry per CDR3 protein. Among approximately 2,000,000 distinct CDR3 sequences listed, approximately 40% were seen once. The J gene is TRBJ2-2, the V gene TRBV29-1; a weak D match, TRBD1 (6 bases). The sequence derives from a human donor in good health. Sample: blood. In DNA form, the CDR3 reads TGCAGCGTTGGGGGGACACTCACCGGGGAGCTGTTTTTT. Its translation: CSVGGTLTGELFF.